This T cell receptor (beta chain) was documented in a study of Ad26.COV2.S vaccination and SARS-CoV-2 variants. Stated treatment: approximately 18 received Ad26.COV2.S at low or high dose, single or two shots; 5 received placebo; per-sample allocation not given. Samples were taken on day 63 after the first vaccine or placebo injection. Sequencing used immunoSEQ multiplex PCR; TCRdb keeps in-frame clones, though not all of them. The sample contains approximately 250,000 clones, about 83% of which appear only once. The CDR3 totals 14 residues. Germline CDR1 and CDR2: MNHEY and SVGAGI. V shed 6 bases and J 5 bases; nucleotides not matched to a gene: 6.

The input for sequencing was peripheral blood, taken in a trial of Ad26.COV2.S vaccine versus placebo. The sequence was collected from a person aged 18-65 years who received the Ad26.COV2.S COVID-19 vaccine or a placebo. V gene TRBV6-5 combines with J gene TRBJ1-1; TRBD1 agrees at 10 bases. The CDR3 bases are TGTGCCAGCAGCCTGACAGGGGGCCGTACTGAAGCTTTCTTT. Translated: CASSLTGGRTEAFF.